The next 29 T cell receptor beta chains were all read from a single sample in a study of identifying expanded T cells in peripheral blood. Sequencing used immunoSEQ multiplex PCR; TCRdb keeps in-frame clones, though not all of them. The sample records more than 70,000 clones, about 90% being singletons. Sequencing was performed on blood. The receptor set was obtained from a person between 18 and 69 years old in good health.

V is TRBV18 and J is TRBJ2-5; TRBD1 aligns across 7 bases. Per germline, CDR1 KGHSH and CDR2 LQKENI. CDR3 length: 14 residues. V lost 6 bases, J lost 0 bases, and 4 bases stayed unmatched. CDR3 in DNA: TGTGCCAGCTCCCGGGGACAGAACCAAGAGACCCAGTACTTC. Its protein product is CASSRGQNQETQYF.

This chain uses TRBV5-4 with TRBJ2-3, with TRBD1 identical over 11 bases. CDR1 and CDR2 from the germline V gene are SGHNT and YYREEE (reference sequence). The V segment lost 4 bases and the J segment 5 bases; nucleotides outside the gene matches: 6. The CDR3 is made up of 15 amino acids. The CDR3 reads CASSHGQGAGDTQYF. The DNA of the CDR3 is TGTGCCAGCAGCCACGGACAGGGGGCAGGAGATACGCAGTATTTT.

The chain recombines TRBV9 with TRBJ1-4; D is unresolved. The ends were cut back, 0 bases at V and 6 bases at J, with 9 bases in the middle. The CDR3 runs 14 residues. Per germline, CDR1 SGDLS and CDR2 YYNGEE. The CDR3 DNA reads as TGTGCCAGCAGCGTAGCATCACTGGATGAAAAACTGTTTTTT. Protein: CASSVASLDEKLFF.

V usage is TRBV14 and J usage is TRBJ1-2; D remains ambiguous. The V and J ends lost 6 bases and 0 bases respectively, with 8 bases between them. This CDR3 has 13 amino acids. Germline CDR1 reads SGHDN; CDR2 reads FVKESK. The CDR3 here is CASSPTTNYGYTF. The CDR3 nucleotides are TGTGCCAGCAGTCCGACAACTAACTATGGCTACACCTTC.

V gene TRBV18 combines with J gene TRBJ1-1; D is uncertain. The CDR3 totals 15 residues. V lost 2 bases and J lost 7, with 17 bases in between. CDR1 is KGHSH and CDR2 is LQKENI in the germline V gene. CDR3 DNA sequence: TGTGCCAGCTCACCAATGGACCCCCTTCGGGGTGAAGCTTTCTTT. This codes for CASSPMDPLRGEAFF.

The chain links TRBV6-6 to TRBJ2-1, with D tentatively TRBD2 (7 bases). Germline loops: CDR1 MNHNY, CDR2 SVGAGI (reference sequence). The CDR3 contains 15 residues. The V end lost 6 bases, the J end lost 7 bases, and 19 bases lay between the germline ends. The CDR3 sequence is CASRDAGARGNEQFF. CDR3 nucleotide sequence: TGTGCCAGCAGGGACGCGGGGGCCAGGGGAAATGAGCAGTTCTTC.

The chain recombines TRBV2 with TRBJ2-3, with D hard to call. Trimming pared 5 bases from V and 4 bases from J, leaving 13 bases between. Germline-derived CDR1 and CDR2 are SNHLY and FYNNEI. This CDR3 contains 14 residues. CDR3 coding DNA: TGTGCCAGCAGTTCCCTCCTTAGGGCAGATACGCAGTATTTT. Translating it yields CASSSLLRADTQYF.

This chain uses TRBV2 with TRBJ2-5, with TRBD2 matching over 11 bases. Germline CDR1 reads SNHLY; CDR2 reads FYNNEI. The CDR3 length is 18 residues. Trimming removed 6 bases from V and 5 bases from J; junction bases left unmatched: 17. The CDR3: CASRFTGTSGLRSETQYF. As DNA, the CDR3 is TGTGCCAGCAGGTTTACCGGGACTAGCGGCCTCAGGAGCGAGACCCAGTACTTC.

V and J are TRBV28 and TRBJ1-4, with D perhaps matching TRBD1 (6 bases). The CDR3 runs to 14 residues. Germline CDR1 reads MDHEN; CDR2 reads SYDVKM. V dropped 5 bases and J dropped 4 bases, with 11 bases sitting between them. The CDR3 DNA sequence: TGTGCCAGCAGTCGAGGGGGGATTAATGAAAAACTGTTTTTT. Its protein is CASSRGGINEKLFF.

V is TRBV9 and J is TRBJ1-2, with D unclear. Germline V gene lookup returns CDR1 SGDLS and CDR2 YYNGEE. V shed 3 bases and J shed 8 bases, with 20 bases lying between them. The CDR3 covers 15 residues. This chain's CDR3 is CASSAQPVAAWGYTF. CDR3 DNA sequence: TGTGCCAGCAGCGCACAACCCGTGGCCGCCTGGGGCTACACCTTC.

This clone came up a few times. This chain joins TRBV7-2 and TRBJ2-1; D gene unclear. This CDR3 is built from 14 residues. Germline-derived CDR1 and CDR2 are SGHTA and FQGNSA. Trimming stripped 2 bases from V and 7 bases from J, with 12 bases between. CDR3 sequence reads: CASSLLEMRNEQFF. DNA of the CDR3: TGTGCCAGCAGCTTACTAGAGATGAGGAATGAGCAGTTCTTC.

CDR3 region: CASSLDSSRETQYF. The CDR3, as DNA: TGTGCCAGCAGCTTAGATTCTAGCCGGGAGACCCAGTACTTC. J is TRBJ2-5 and V is TRBV7-2; D is perhaps TRBD2 (5 bases). This CDR3 is 14 amino acids long. V was clipped by 1 base and J by 5 bases, with 11 bases between them. Germline CDR1 SGHTA, CDR2 FQGNSA.

The chain employs TRBV29-1 and TRBJ1-1; the D is unclear. With 0 bases removed from V and 2 bases from J, the gap between germline ends came to 13 bases. The CDR3 totals 15 residues. Germline CDR1 and CDR2: SQVTM and ANQGSEA. As DNA, the CDR3 is TGCAGCGTTGAAGAAACGGGTCCCCTTAACACTGAAGCTTTCTTT. It codes for CSVEETGPLNTEAFF.

The V call is TRBV27, the J call TRBJ2-2; D is uncertain. Trimming pared 3 bases from V and 2 bases from J, leaving 7 bases between. CDR1 and CDR2 from the germline V gene are MNHEY and SMNVEV (reference sequence). This CDR3 has 14 residues. The CDR3 loop is CASSLGSNTGELFF. In nucleotides, the CDR3 is TGTGCCAGCAGTTTGGGCAGCAACACCGGGGAGCTGTTTTTT.

V gene TRBV9 combines with J gene TRBJ1-1; possible D gene TRBD1, 6 bases. Germline V gives CDR1 SGDLS, CDR2 YYNGEE. The CDR3 covers 13 residues. Trimming shortened V by 9 bases and J by 5 bases, and 17 bases separated the two germline ends. In DNA, the CDR3 is TGTGCCACCGACCGGGGGGCCGGTACTGAAGCTTTCTTT. Translation: CATDRGAGTEAFF.

This rearrangement joins TRBV7-9 to TRBJ2-7, with D perhaps TRBD1 (6 bases). The CDR3 has 14 residues. Trimming took off 5 bases at V and 1 base at J, with 12 bases between the two ends. CDR1 and CDR2 (germline): SEHNR, FQNEAQ (reference sequence). The CDR3 spells CASSPNRESYEQYF. CDR3 DNA sequence: TGTGCCAGCAGCCCAAACAGGGAATCCTACGAGCAGTACTTC.

The V gene is TRBV6-1, the J gene TRBJ1-2, with 9 bases that match TRBD1. With 4 bases clipped from V and 6 bases from J, the junction kept 9 bases outside the gene matches. In germline, CDR1 is MNHNS, CDR2 SASEGT. The CDR3 runs 15 residues. The DNA for the CDR3 is TGTGCCAGCAGTGTACAGGGGGCGCGAAGGGATGGCTACACCTTC. Translated: CASSVQGARRDGYTF.

In its sample, this clone was seen a few times. The chain combines TRBV2 with TRBJ1-6; D not resolved. V was pared by 8 bases and J by 7 bases, with 12 bases between. The germline gives CDR1 SNHLY, CDR2 FYNNEI. CDR3 length: 13 amino acids. The CDR3 loop reads CASDIAENSPLHF. In nucleotides, the CDR3 is TGTGCCAGCGACATAGCAGAGAATTCACCCCTCCACTTT.

This chain uses TRBV6-5 with TRBJ1-1; 9 bases align to TRBD1. Trimming took 6 bases from V and 2 from J; bases not matched to a gene: 7. CDR1 and CDR2 from the germline V gene are MNHEY and SVGAGI. The CDR3 loop spans 15 amino acids. CDR3 DNA: TGTGCCAGCAGGGCCGGGACAGGGACCAACACTGAAGCTTTCTTT. This gives the protein CASRAGTGTNTEAFF.

The CDR3 nucleotides read TGTGCCATCAGTGCGCAGGGGGCGCAAGGCACTGAAGCTTTCTTT. Translating it yields CAISAQGAQGTEAFF. V gene TRBV10-3 combines with J gene TRBJ1-1; 8 bases are shared with TRBD1. CDR3 length: 15 amino acids. The germline V gene encodes CDR1 ENHRY and CDR2 SYGVKD. V trimming: 4 bases; J trimming: 4 bases; junction bases outside the gene matches: 8.

The CDR3 loop reads CASSEGSGVVAFF. The CDR3 DNA reads as TGTGCCAGCAGTGAGGGGTCGGGGGTGGTAGCTTTCTTT. The chain carries TRBV2 and TRBJ1-1; possible D gene TRBD1, 5 bases. V lost 3 bases and J lost 10, with 15 bases in between. This CDR3 contains 13 residues. The V gene's germline CDR1 is SNHLY and CDR2 FYNNEI. The complete variable domain, with remaining parts taken from reference TRBV2 and TRBJ1-1, reads EPEVTQTPSHQVTQMGQEVILRCVPISNHLYFYWYRQILGQKVEFLVSFYNNEISEKSEIFDDQFSVERPDGSNFTLKIRSTKLEDSAMYFCASSEGSGVVAFFGQGTRLTVV.

V is TRBV4-3 and J is TRBJ2-3; D might be TRBD1 or TRBD2, each matching 5 bases. Germline V lookup: CDR1 LGHNA, CDR2 YSLEER. Trimming took 0 bases from V and 2 from J, leaving 12 bases between them. The CDR3 is 16 residues long. CDR3 DNA sequence: TGCGCCAGCAGCCAAGATGGTGGGGGACCCACAGATACGCAGTATTTT. Its protein product is CASSQDGGGPTDTQYF.

CDR3 bases: TGTGCCAGCAGCGCGGGCGGGACAAGGCCTGGGAGGCCCCAGCATTTT. It yields the protein CASSAGGTRPGRPQHF. J is TRBJ1-5 and V is TRBV7-8; tentative D call: TRBD1 (6 bases). V dropped 5 bases and J dropped 9 bases, with 23 bases sitting between them. Germline V CDR1 and CDR2: SGHVS, FQNEAQ. The CDR3 has 16 residues.

This chain links TRBV4-3 with TRBJ2-3; maybe TRBD2 (5 bases). This CDR3 is built from 14 residues. Germline V CDR1 and CDR2: LGHNA, YSLEER. V was trimmed by 4 bases and J by 1 base, leaving 9 bases between them. The CDR3 reads CASSLSVGTDTQYF. The CDR3 nucleotides are TGCGCCAGCAGCCTTAGCGTTGGCACAGATACGCAGTATTTT.

This clone appeared a few times. The chain combines TRBV6-4 with TRBJ1-5, with D possibly TRBD1 on 5 matching bases. The CDR3 extends over 15 amino acids. Germline V gives CDR1 MRHNA, CDR2 SNTAGT. Trimming left V 3 bases short and J 6 bases short, with 15 bases between. The CDR3 spells CASSDYGGEGQPQHF. DNA for the CDR3: TGTGCCAGCAGTGATTACGGGGGAGAAGGTCAGCCCCAGCATTTT.

This sequence joins TRBV6-5 and TRBJ2-2; perhaps TRBD2 as D (5 bases). Germline V lookup: CDR1 MNHEY, CDR2 SVGAGI. V was cut by 1 base and J by 5 bases, with 8 bases left in between. This CDR3 has 14 residues. DNA for the CDR3: TGTGCCAGCAGTTACTGGCCGGGAACCGGGGAGCTGTTTTTT. Translation: CASSYWPGTGELFF.

The rearrangement joins TRBV11-2 to TRBJ2-5; D is perhaps TRBD1 (5 bases). V was shortened by 0 bases and J by 4 bases, with 9 bases between the two germline ends. Germline assignment: CDR1 SGHAT and CDR2 FQNNGV. The CDR3 has 14 residues. The CDR3, as DNA: TGTGCCAGCAGCTTAGACAGGGTAGGAGAGACCCAGTACTTC. This gives the protein CASSLDRVGETQYF.

This clone turned up a few times. The chain joins TRBV19 to TRBJ2-1; a possible D gene is TRBD1 (6 bases). This CDR3 contains 14 residues. Deletions cut 4 bases from V and 6 bases from J, with 13 bases between. Germline lookup yields CDR1 LNHDA and CDR2 SQIVND (reference sequence). CDR3 amino acids: CASSSRQGFNEQFF. The CDR3 DNA follows: TGTGCCAGTAGTAGTCGGCAGGGGTTCAATGAGCAGTTCTTC.

The rearrangement uses TRBV5-6 and TRBJ1-2; 7 nucleotides line up with TRBD1. The CDR3 has 13 amino acids. Per the germline V gene, CDR1 is SGHDT and CDR2 is YYEEEE. Trimming took 2 bases from V and 3 from J; bases not matched to a gene: 1. The CDR3 DNA sequence: TGTGCCAGCAGCTTAGACAGGGACTATGGCTACACCTTC. It yields the protein CASSLDRDYGYTF.